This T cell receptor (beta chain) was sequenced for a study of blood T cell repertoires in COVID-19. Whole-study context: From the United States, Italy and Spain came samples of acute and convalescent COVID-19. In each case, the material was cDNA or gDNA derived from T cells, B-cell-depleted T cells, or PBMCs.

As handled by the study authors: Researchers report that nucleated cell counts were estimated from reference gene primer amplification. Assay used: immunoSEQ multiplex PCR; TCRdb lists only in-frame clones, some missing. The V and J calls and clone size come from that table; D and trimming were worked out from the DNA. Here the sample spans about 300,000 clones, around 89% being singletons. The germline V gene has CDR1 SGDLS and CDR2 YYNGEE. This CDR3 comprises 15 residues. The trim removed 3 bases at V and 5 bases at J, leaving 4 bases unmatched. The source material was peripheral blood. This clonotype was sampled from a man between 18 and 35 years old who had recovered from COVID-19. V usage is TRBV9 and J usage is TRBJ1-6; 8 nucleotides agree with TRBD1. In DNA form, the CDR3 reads TGTGCCAGCAGCGGACAGGGGTGGAATAATTCACCCCTCCACTTT. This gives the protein CASSGQGWNNSPLHF.